These 28 T cell receptor beta chains share one sample of origin, sequenced in a study of human T cells and chemical hapten exposure. MiXCR was run by TCRdb on the RACE reads, yielding one entry per CDR3 protein. The sample has some 97,000 distinct CDR3 sequences; roughly 27% are singletons. Time point defined: patch test 3, about 24 weeks after DPC sensitization. The treatment here: therapeutic diphenylcyclopropenone sensitization with weekly scalp DPC. Sequenced here: whole blood, sampled in connection with sensitization to the hapten diphenylcyclopropenone (DPC). The source is a man aged 35 to 55 with alopecia areata. Some clones in this sample may be carry-over from other donors' samples.

This clonotype was recorded many times. J is TRBJ2-1 and V is TRBV28; the match to TRBD2 covers 11 bases. Germline trimming cut 6 bases from V and 4 bases from J; bases unmatched to any gene: 11. This CDR3 is built from 17 residues. The germline V gene encodes CDR1 MDHEN and CDR2 SYDVKM. CDR3 amino acids: CASSQPSTSGEYNEQFF. Here the CDR3 DNA reads TGTGCCAGCAGCCAACCCTCGACTAGCGGGGAATACAATGAGCAGTTCTTC.

This clonotype was detected a few times. The gene calls are TRBV29-1 and TRBJ1-1, with D possibly being TRBD1 (6 bases). The CDR3 has 16 amino acids. The ends were cut back, 6 bases at V and 4 bases at J, with 24 bases in the middle. From germline, CDR1 is SQVTM and CDR2 ANQGSEA. The CDR3 DNA reads TGCAGCGTGAAAAGGGACATCCTTGTCGCAGGCACTGAAGCTTTCTTT. Translation gives CSVKRDILVAGTEAFF.

The chain combines TRBV27 with TRBJ2-7, with D perhaps TRBD1 (5 bases). Trimming removed 4 bases at V and 3 bases at J, with 13 bases between. This CDR3 has 14 residues. CDR1 and CDR2 (germline): MNHEY, SMNVEV (reference sequence). The chain's CDR3 is CASSWGDRVYEQYF. CDR3 nucleotides: TGTGCCAGCAGTTGGGGCGACCGAGTCTACGAGCAGTACTTC.

This clonotype was recorded a few times. The chain recombines TRBV12-3 or TRBV12-4 with TRBJ2-2; D tentatively reads TRBD1 or TRBD2 (5 bases each). The V gene lost 2 bases and the J gene lost 6 bases, with 10 bases spanning the gap. The CDR3 loop spans 14 amino acids. This CDR3 is CASSLLLGAGELFF. As DNA, the CDR3 is TGTGCCAGCAGTTTACTCCTGGGGGCCGGGGAGCTGTTTTTT.

The J gene is TRBJ2-7, the V gene TRBV18; D ambiguous. V was clipped by 5 bases and J by 3 bases, with 8 bases between them. The CDR3 loop spans 12 amino acids. Germline V CDR1 and CDR2: KGHSH, LQKENI. Here the CDR3 reads CASSGEFYEQYF. DNA for the CDR3: TGTGCCAGCTCAGGGGAATTCTACGAGCAGTACTTC.

This clonotype was seen a handful of times. The genes are TRBV27 and TRBJ2-4; TRBD1 might be the D (6 bases). V lost 4 bases, J lost 10 bases, and 11 bases lay in between. The CDR3 runs to 12 residues. CDR1 MNHEY and CDR2 SMNVEV come from the germline V gene (reference sequence). The CDR3: CASSSYTGIQYF. Written as DNA, the CDR3 is TGTGCCAGCAGTTCCTATACAGGGATTCAGTACTTC.

The chain recombines TRBV5-5 with TRBJ1-5; 8 bases are a match to TRBD1. Germline assignment: CDR1 SGHKS and CDR2 YYEKEE (reference sequence). This CDR3 has 15 residues. Trimming cost V 0 bases and J 6 bases; bases outside gene matches: 5. CDR3 sequence: CASSLGQGASQPQHF. CDR3 bases: TGTGCCAGCAGCTTGGGGCAGGGGGCCAGTCAGCCCCAGCATTTT. Combining the CDR3 with reference TRBV5-5 and TRBJ1-5 gives the whole variable domain DAGVTQSPTHLIKTRGQQVTLRCSPISGHKSVSWYQQVLGQGPQFIFQYYEKEERGRGNFPDRFSARQFPNYSSELNVNALLLGDSALYLCASSLGQGASQPQHFGDGTRLSIL.

This chain joins TRBV10-3 and TRBJ2-1; unclear D gene. This CDR3 is 11 amino acids long. CDR1 and CDR2 from the germline V gene are ENHRY and SYGVKD. V was cut by 0 bases and J by 8 bases, with 2 bases left in between. The DNA for the CDR3 is TGTGCCATCAGTGAGTCTGATGAGCAGTTCTTC. The encoded protein is CAISESDEQFF.

This sequence joins TRBV10-3 and TRBJ1-2, with 7 nucleotides matching TRBD1. Germline trimming cut 6 bases from V and 2 bases from J; bases unmatched to any gene: 6. Germline V gene data show CDR1 as ENHRY and CDR2 as SYGVKD. CDR3 length: 14 amino acids. This CDR3 reads CAISRSTGNYGYTF. Here the CDR3 DNA reads TGTGCCATCAGCCGATCGACAGGGAACTATGGCTACACCTTC.

The chain is built from TRBV5-1 and TRBJ2-3; 11 nucleotides align to TRBD1. Germline-derived CDR1 and CDR2 are SGHRS and YFSETQ. This CDR3 has 15 amino acids. V lost 4 bases to trimming and J lost 6 bases; unmatched junction nucleotides: 7. This CDR3 reads CASSPRTGGADTQYF. The CDR3 DNA reads TGCGCCAGCAGCCCAAGGACAGGGGGCGCGGATACGCAGTATTTT.

The chain couples TRBV12-3 or TRBV12-4 to TRBJ2-5, with 8 bases lining up with TRBD2. The CDR3 length is 16 residues. V dropped 5 bases and J dropped 6; count of bases not matched to a gene: 14. CDR3: CASSQRGTGGPKTQYF. CDR3 sequence (DNA): TGTGCCAGCAGTCAACGTGGAACGGGAGGGCCAAAGACCCAGTACTTC.

This clonotype occurred a few times. The chain employs TRBV30 and TRBJ2-3; weak D call: TRBD1 (6 bases). In germline, CDR1 is GTSNPN, CDR2 SVGIG (reference sequence). Trimming removed 6 bases at V and 0 bases at J, with 13 bases between. The CDR3 runs to 14 residues. The CDR3 DNA follows: TGTGCCTGCGAACAGGGCTTTAGCACAGATACGCAGTATTTT. Translation: CACEQGFSTDTQYF.

This sequence joins TRBV6-2 or TRBV6-3 and TRBJ2-7; maybe TRBD1 (8 bases). This CDR3 region has 16 residues. V lost 5 bases to trimming and J lost 0 bases, with 17 bases between them. Germline V lookup: CDR1 MNHEY, CDR2 SVGEGT. This CDR3 is CASSGGGQGASYEQYF. CDR3 sequence (DNA): TGTGCCAGCAGTGGGGGGGGCCAGGGGGCCTCCTACGAGCAGTACTTC.

This clonotype was detected only a few times. The rearrangement uses TRBV7-2 and TRBJ2-3, with 13 bases fitting TRBD2. The V gene's germline CDR1 is SGHTA and CDR2 FQGNSA. The CDR3 has 20 residues. V gave up 5 bases and J gave up 0 bases; unmatched junction bases: 14. CDR3 DNA sequence: TGTGCCAGCAGCCCGGGACATTGGACTAGCGGGAGTCGAAGCACAGATACGCAGTATTTT. It is translated as CASSPGHWTSGSRSTDTQYF.

The rearrangement links TRBV5-1 to TRBJ2-2; 7 bases map to TRBD1. This CDR3 contains 14 residues. Germline V gene lookup returns CDR1 SGHRS and CDR2 YFSETQ. Germline trimming cut 7 bases from V and 5 bases from J; bases unmatched to any gene: 8. CDR3: CASARQGGTGELFF. As DNA, the CDR3 is TGCGCCAGCGCCAGACAGGGTGGGACCGGGGAGCTGTTTTTT.

This clonotype came up a few times. This chain links TRBV5-1 with TRBJ2-3; a weak D match, TRBD1 (6 bases). CDR3 length equals 14 residues. The V gene lost 4 bases and the J gene lost 2 bases, with 11 bases spanning the gap. From germline, CDR1 is SGHRS and CDR2 YFSETQ. The DNA for the CDR3 is TGCGCCAGCAGCGGGGGCGGTTACACAGATACGCAGTATTTT. It is translated as CASSGGGYTDTQYF.

The table lists this clonotype with a few counts. The J gene is TRBJ1-1, the V gene TRBV27; D may be TRBD1 (6 bases). CDR3 size: 17 residues. The germline V gene encodes CDR1 MNHEY and CDR2 SMNVEV (reference sequence). The V end lost 3 bases, the J end lost 1 base, and 18 bases lay between the germline ends. This CDR3 is CASSFSGGRITNTEAFF. CDR3 sequence (DNA): TGTGCCAGCAGTTTCTCCGGGGGCCGAATCACGAACACTGAAGCTTTCTTT.

The chain uses TRBV28 and TRBJ2-7; 7 bases line up with TRBD1. V lost 4 bases to trimming and J lost 0 bases; unmatched junction nucleotides: 6. CDR1 and CDR2 (germline): MDHEN, SYDVKM. The CDR3 sequence is 15 residues long. CDR3 coding DNA: TGTGCCAGCAGTTCCAGACAGGGCCTCTCCTACGAGCAGTACTTC. Residues: CASSSRQGLSYEQYF.

This clonotype was picked up a small number of times. This chain links TRBV20-1 with TRBJ2-1; 9 nucleotides agree with TRBD1. Germline CDR1 DFQATT, CDR2 SNEGSKA (reference sequence). J was trimmed by 4 bases and V by 3 bases; bases with no gene match: 4. CDR3 length: 14 residues. The CDR3 nucleotides read TGCAGTGCTAGTGGGACAGGGCGGTACAATGAGCAGTTCTTC. The encoded protein is CSASGTGRYNEQFF.

This chain connects TRBV28 to TRBJ1-2; D might be TRBD1 (5 bases). This CDR3 is 14 amino acids long. Germline V gene data show CDR1 as MDHEN and CDR2 as SYDVKM. V gave up 3 bases and J gave up 4 bases, with 12 bases separating them. The CDR3 DNA reads as TGTGCCAGCAGTTTTGTGGGTGGGGGCTATGGCTACACCTTC. Translating it yields CASSFVGGGYGYTF.

This clonotype occurred a few times. The J gene is TRBJ2-3, the V gene TRBV11-2; D is unresolved. Germline values: CDR1 SGHAT, CDR2 FQNNGV. Trimming removed 0 bases from V and 5 bases from J, with 6 bases in between. The CDR3 spans 13 residues. In nucleotides, the CDR3 is TGTGCCAGCAGCTTAGATCGGGTAGATACGCAGTATTTT. It codes for CASSLDRVDTQYF.

The table lists this clonotype with a few counts. The chain employs TRBV4-1 and TRBJ2-7; a weak D match, TRBD2 (6 bases). There are 16 residues in the CDR3. V lost 4 bases, J lost 5 bases, and 21 bases lay in between. CDR1 and CDR2 from the germline V gene are MGHRA and YSYEKL. The chain's CDR3 is CASSRNSGPVLNEQYF. In DNA, the CDR3 is TGCGCCAGCAGCCGGAATAGCGGACCCGTCTTAAACGAGCAGTACTTC.

This clonotype was detected a few times. This chain uses TRBV3-1 with TRBJ2-5, with 7 bases lining up with TRBD1. Trimming cost V 0 bases and J 10 bases; bases outside gene matches: 8. This CDR3 has 14 residues. In germline, CDR1 is LGHDT, CDR2 YNNKEL (reference sequence). The CDR3 loop is CASSQDRSRGRQYF. CDR3 in DNA: TGTGCCAGCAGCCAAGATCGATCTAGGGGGCGCCAGTACTTC.

The chain recombines TRBV6-2 or TRBV6-3 with TRBJ2-2; either TRBD1 or TRBD2 may supply D (5 bases each). Trimming stripped 5 bases from V and 5 bases from J, with 9 bases between. The germline V gene has CDR1 MNHEY and CDR2 SVGEGT. This CDR3 spans 13 amino acids. The CDR3 region is CASSKGPTGELFF. The CDR3 region has the DNA TGTGCCAGCAGTAAGGGACCTACCGGGGAGCTGTTTTTT.

This clonotype has a handful of counts. The chain recombines TRBV6-2 or TRBV6-3 with TRBJ2-3; 12 bases align to TRBD2. The V gene's germline CDR1 is MNHEY and CDR2 SVGEGT. V was clipped by 6 bases and J by 3 bases; unmatched bases: 1. The CDR3 extends over 14 amino acids. The CDR3 reads CASRTSGRTDTQYF. The CDR3, as DNA: TGTGCCAGCAGGACTAGCGGGAGAACAGATACGCAGTATTTT.

The J gene is TRBJ1-5, the V gene TRBV6-1; D is ambiguous. The CDR3 has 15 residues. Germline CDR1 and CDR2: MNHNS and SASEGT. V shed 4 bases and J shed 0 bases, with 10 bases lying between them. The CDR3 DNA reads as TGTGCCAGCAGTGCGGACGGGTATAGCAATCAGCCCCAGCATTTT. The encoded protein is CASSADGYSNQPQHF.

The chain links TRBV28 to TRBJ1-1; D gene ambiguous. The CDR3 is made up of 11 amino acids. Trimming cost V 6 bases and J 8 bases, with 10 bases left between them. The germline gives CDR1 MDHEN, CDR2 SYDVKM. CDR3 sequence: CASSSYGEAFF. CDR3 nucleotide sequence: TGTGCCAGCAGCAGTTATGGGGAAGCTTTCTTT.

This clonotype was seen ten or more times. The genes are TRBV28 and TRBJ2-5, with 13 bases matching TRBD2. Germline CDR1 MDHEN, CDR2 SYDVKM. This CDR3 is built from 15 residues. Germline trimming cut 6 bases from V and 5 bases from J; bases unmatched to any gene: 6. DNA of the CDR3: TGTGCCAGCAGACGGACTAGCGGGAGTACGGAGACCCAGTACTTC. Translated, it gives CASRRTSGSTETQYF.